A selection of T cell receptor beta chains follows, all from one sample in a study of control samples from healthy donors and cancer patients. Sequencing used immunoSEQ multiplex PCR; TCRdb keeps in-frame clones, though not all of them. The table includes approximately 89,000 clones, more than 70% detected once. Sequencing was performed on blood. The receptor source for this set is a middle-aged woman in good health. Both conserved end residues are part of each CDR3.

V,J,length,CDR3
TRBV5-1,TRBJ1-1,15,CASSLDRGANTEAFF
TRBV7-2,TRBJ2-3,16,CASSLKGRLRTDTQYF
TRBV4-3,TRBJ2-5,13,CASSRREGETQYF
TRBV15,TRBJ2-2,15,CATSRGQVNTGELFF
TRBV3-1/TRBV3-2,TRBJ2-5,14,CASSLPAGGETQYF
TRBV3-1/TRBV3-2,TRBJ1-2,16,CASSQDPSGGAGGYTF
TRBV19,TRBJ2-3,15,CASRIQGPSTDTQYF
TRBV11-1,TRBJ2-2,12,CATTVLTGELFF
TRBV25-1,TRBJ2-1,13,CASRGRFYNEQFF
TRBV19,TRBJ1-5,12,CASSIEPQPQHF
TRBV4-3,TRBJ1-2,15,CASSQGQQTNYGYTF
TRBV14,TRBJ1-4,14,CASSWAGANEKLFF
TRBV7-9,TRBJ1-5,13,CASSLVEGKPQHF
TRBV12-3/TRBV12-4,TRBJ2-7,13,CASSLTRRYEQYF
TRBV5-1,TRBJ1-6,12,CASSIYNSPLHF
TRBV10-1,TRBJ1-1,12,CASSPKDTEAFF
TRBV4-1,TRBJ2-5,13,CASSARGVETQYF
TRBV5-1,TRBJ2-3,13,CASSSGYTDTQYF
TRBV30,TRBJ2-2,14,CAWSVQGNTGELFF
TRBV25-1,TRBJ2-1,15,CASSRTGSSYNEQFF
TRBV11-3,TRBJ1-6,14,CASSSGQGGSPLHF
TRBV12-3/TRBV12-4,TRBJ2-2,13,CASSFPAFGELFF
TRBV10-3,TRBJ1-1,14,CAISGKGEVTEAFF
TRBV7-3,TRBJ2-3,20,CASSLTRRSSGTGKEDTQYF
TRBV7-3,TRBJ2-1,13,CASTRTGYNEQFF
TRBV5-1,TRBJ2-7,12,CASSFDSHEQYF
TRBV7-2,TRBJ2-7,15,CASSLEWTFSYEQYF
TRBV1,TRBJ2-1,15,CTSSQERGGFNEQFF
TRBV6-5,TRBJ1-4,13,CASSRGQGEKLFF
TRBV6-1,TRBJ1-2,14,CASSEPGQGPGYTF
TRBV15,TRBJ1-1,17,CATSRGWSGGAIPEAFF
TRBV30,TRBJ2-7,12,CAWSRTANEQYF
TRBV5-1,TRBJ1-1,14,CASSDGQGDTEAFF
TRBV4-3,TRBJ1-6,15,CASSQAVQYNSPLHF
TRBV3-1/TRBV3-2,TRBJ1-6,13,CASSQVTNSPLHF
TRBV2,TRBJ1-6,16,CASSEFQVSSNSPLHF
TRBV2,TRBJ1-1,15,CASSATGTRNTEAFF
TRBV30,TRBJ2-3,14,CAWTNQGSTDTQYF
TRBV6-5,TRBJ2-6,16,CASSYERTSGANVLTF
TRBV7-2,TRBJ1-2,13,CASVEGRFGGYTF
TRBV30,TRBJ1-3,16,CAWIGGAGVSGNTIYF
TRBV6-5,TRBJ1-2,13,CASSSHRRLGYTF
TRBV7-2,TRBJ2-7,11,CASSQYYEQYF
TRBV7-2,TRBJ2-1,16,CASSLRASGGSDEQFF
TRBV5-4,TRBJ2-2,14,CASSTVENTGELFF
TRBV6-5,TRBJ1-1,14,CASSYGGGNTEAFF
TRBV20-1,TRBJ1-2,12,CSASRQNYGYTF
TRBV2,TRBJ1-3,16,CASSEAGEIAGNTIYF
TRBV28,TRBJ1-2,15,CASRPPRAGDYGYTF